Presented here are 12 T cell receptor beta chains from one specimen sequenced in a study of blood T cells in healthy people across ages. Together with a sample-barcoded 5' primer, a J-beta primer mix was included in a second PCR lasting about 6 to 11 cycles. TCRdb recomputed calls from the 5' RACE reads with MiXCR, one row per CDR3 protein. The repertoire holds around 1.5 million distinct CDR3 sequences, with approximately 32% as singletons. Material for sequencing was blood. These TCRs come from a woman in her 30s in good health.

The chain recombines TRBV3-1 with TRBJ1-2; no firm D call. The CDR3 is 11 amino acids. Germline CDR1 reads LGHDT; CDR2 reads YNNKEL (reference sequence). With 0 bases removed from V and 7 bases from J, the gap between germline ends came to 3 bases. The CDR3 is CASSQDLGYTF. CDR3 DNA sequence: TGTGCCAGCAGCCAAGATCTTGGCTACACCTTC.

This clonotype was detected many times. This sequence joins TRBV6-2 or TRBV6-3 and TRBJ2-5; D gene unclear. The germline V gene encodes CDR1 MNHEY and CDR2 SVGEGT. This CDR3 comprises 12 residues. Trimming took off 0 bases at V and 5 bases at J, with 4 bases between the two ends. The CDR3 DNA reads TGTGCCAGCAGTTACTCGAGGGAGACCCAGTACTTC. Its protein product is CASSYSRETQYF.

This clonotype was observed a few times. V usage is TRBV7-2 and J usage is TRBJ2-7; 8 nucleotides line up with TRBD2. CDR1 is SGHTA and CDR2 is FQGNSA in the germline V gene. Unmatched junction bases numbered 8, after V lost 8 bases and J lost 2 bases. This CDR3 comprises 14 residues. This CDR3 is CASDGGGSPYEQYF. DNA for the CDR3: TGTGCCAGCGACGGGGGGGGTTCCCCCTACGAGCAGTACTTC.

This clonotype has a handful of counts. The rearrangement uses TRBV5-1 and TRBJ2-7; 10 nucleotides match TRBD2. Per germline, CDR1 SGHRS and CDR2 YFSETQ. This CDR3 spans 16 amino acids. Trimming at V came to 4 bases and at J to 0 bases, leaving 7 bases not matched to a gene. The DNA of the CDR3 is TGCGCCAGCAGCGAAAGACTAGCGGGTAACTCCTACGAGCAGTACTTC. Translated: CASSERLAGNSYEQYF.

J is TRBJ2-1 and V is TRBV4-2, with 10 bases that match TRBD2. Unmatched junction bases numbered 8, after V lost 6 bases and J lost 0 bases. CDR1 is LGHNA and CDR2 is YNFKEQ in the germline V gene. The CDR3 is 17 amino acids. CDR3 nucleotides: TGTGCCAGCAGGGAACTAGCGGGGTCGCTCTCCTACAATGAGCAGTTCTTC. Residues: CASRELAGSLSYNEQFF.

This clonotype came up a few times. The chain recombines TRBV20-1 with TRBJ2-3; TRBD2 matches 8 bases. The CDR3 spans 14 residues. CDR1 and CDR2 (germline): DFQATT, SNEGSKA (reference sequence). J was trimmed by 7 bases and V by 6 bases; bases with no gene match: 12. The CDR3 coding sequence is TGCAGTGCCCCTCCCGGGGGGGCCTTAAATACGCAGTATTTT. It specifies CSAPPGGALNTQYF.

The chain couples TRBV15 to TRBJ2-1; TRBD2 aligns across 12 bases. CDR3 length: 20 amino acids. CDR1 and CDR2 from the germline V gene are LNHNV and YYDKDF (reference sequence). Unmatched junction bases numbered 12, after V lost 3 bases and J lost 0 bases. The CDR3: CATSRFLLAGGLSSYNEQFF. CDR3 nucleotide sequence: TGTGCCACCAGCAGGTTCCTCCTAGCGGGGGGGCTTAGCTCCTACAATGAGCAGTTCTTC. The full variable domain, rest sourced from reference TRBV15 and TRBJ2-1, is DAMVIQNPRYQVTQFGKPVTLSCSQTLNHNVMYWYQQKSSQAPKLLFHYYDKDFNNEADTPDNFQSRRPNTSFCFLDIRSPGLGDTAMYLCATSRFLLAGGLSSYNEQFFGPGTRLTVL.

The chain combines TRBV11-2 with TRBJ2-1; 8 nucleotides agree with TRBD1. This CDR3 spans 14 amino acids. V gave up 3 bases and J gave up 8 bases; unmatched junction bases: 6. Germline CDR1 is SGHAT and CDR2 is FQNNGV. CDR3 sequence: CASSFQGAQYEQFF. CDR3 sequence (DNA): TGTGCCAGCAGCTTTCAGGGGGCTCAATATGAGCAGTTCTTC.

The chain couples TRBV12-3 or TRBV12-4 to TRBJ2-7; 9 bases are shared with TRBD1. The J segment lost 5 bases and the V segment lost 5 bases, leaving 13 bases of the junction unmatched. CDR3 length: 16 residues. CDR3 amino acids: CASSKGTGFPPNEQYF. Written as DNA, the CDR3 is TGTGCCAGCAGTAAAGGGACAGGGTTTCCGCCCAACGAGCAGTACTTC.

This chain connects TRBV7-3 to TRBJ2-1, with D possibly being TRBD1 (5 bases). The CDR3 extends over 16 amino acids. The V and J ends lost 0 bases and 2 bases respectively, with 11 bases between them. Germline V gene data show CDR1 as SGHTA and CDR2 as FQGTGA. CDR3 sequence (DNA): TGTGCCAGCAGCTTAACGGTTAGCAGGGCCTACAATGAGCAGTTCTTC. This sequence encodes CASSLTVSRAYNEQFF.

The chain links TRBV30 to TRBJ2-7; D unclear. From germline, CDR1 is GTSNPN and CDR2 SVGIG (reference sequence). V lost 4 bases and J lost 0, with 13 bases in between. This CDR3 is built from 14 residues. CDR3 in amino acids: CAWTRDWSSYEQYF. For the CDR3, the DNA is TGTGCCTGGACTAGGGATTGGAGCTCCTACGAGCAGTACTTC.

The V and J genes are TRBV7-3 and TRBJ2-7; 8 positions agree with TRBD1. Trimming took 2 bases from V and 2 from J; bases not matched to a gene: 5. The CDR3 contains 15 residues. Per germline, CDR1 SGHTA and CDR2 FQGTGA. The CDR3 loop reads CASSLGQGDAYEQYF. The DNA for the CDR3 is TGTGCCAGCAGCTTAGGACAGGGAGATGCCTACGAGCAGTACTTC.